This T cell receptor beta chain was identified in a study of T cells in Graves' hyperthyroidism and ophthalmopathy. Those patients with uncontrolled infection, other autoimmune disease, pregnancy or lactation were excluded. Blood from later-ophthalmopathy patients was taken at first hyperthyroidism diagnosis. This clonotype occurred many times. What it binds is unknown. CDR1 SEHNR and CDR2 FQNEAQ come from the germline V gene (reference sequence). This CDR3 is 16 amino acids long. Trimming took 5 bases from V and 0 from J, leaving 16 bases between them. Researchers took RNA transcripts and amplified the TCR beta CDR3 regions from them. HTBI primers were the set used in a first-round RT-PCR of the TCR CDR3. TCRdb processed the multiplex PCR reads anew with MiXCR; each CDR3 protein has one entry. The sample records fewer than 900,000 distinct CDR3 sequences, approximately 18% being singletons. Study results and caveats: In simple terms, a model built on 13 V-J features told ophthalmopathy apart from stable hyperthyroidism. Most thyroid-expanded clonotypes above 0.001 were also found in blood.

The receptor was isolated from a woman between 45 and 65 years old with Graves' hyperthyroidism that later progressed to Graves' ophthalmopathy. The genes are TRBV7-9 and TRBJ1-1; D might be TRBD1 (6 bases). Source material: blood. The CDR3 DNA sequence: TGTGCCAGCAGCCTAGGAGGACAGTATATGAACACTGAAGCTTTCTTT. It yields the protein CASSLGGQYMNTEAFF.